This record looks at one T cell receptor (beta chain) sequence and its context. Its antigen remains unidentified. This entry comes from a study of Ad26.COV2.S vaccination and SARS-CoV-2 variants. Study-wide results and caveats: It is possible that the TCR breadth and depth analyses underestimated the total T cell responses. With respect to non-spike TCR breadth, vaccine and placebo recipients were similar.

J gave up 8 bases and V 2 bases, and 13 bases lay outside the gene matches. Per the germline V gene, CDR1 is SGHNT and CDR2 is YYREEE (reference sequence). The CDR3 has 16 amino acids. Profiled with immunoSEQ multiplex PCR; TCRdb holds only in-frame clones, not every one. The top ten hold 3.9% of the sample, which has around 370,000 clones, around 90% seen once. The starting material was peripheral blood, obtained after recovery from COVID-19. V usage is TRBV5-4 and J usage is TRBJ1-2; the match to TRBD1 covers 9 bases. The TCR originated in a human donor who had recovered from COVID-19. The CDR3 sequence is CASSFRDRVRIMGYTF. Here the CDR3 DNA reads TGTGCCAGCAGCTTCCGGGACAGGGTGAGGATCATGGGCTACACCTTC.